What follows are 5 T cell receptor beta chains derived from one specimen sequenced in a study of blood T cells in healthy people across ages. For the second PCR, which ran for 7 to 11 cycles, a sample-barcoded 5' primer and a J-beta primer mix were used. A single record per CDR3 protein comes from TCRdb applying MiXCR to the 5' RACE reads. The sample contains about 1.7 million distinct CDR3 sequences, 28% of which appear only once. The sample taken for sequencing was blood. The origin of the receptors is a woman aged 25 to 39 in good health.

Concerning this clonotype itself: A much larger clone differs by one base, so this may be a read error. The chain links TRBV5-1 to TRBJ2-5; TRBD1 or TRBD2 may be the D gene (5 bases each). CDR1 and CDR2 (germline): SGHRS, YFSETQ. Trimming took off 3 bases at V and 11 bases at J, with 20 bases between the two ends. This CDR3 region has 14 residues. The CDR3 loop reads CASSWDAMGEEQYF. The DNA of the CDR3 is TGCGCCAGCAGCTGGGACGCGATGGGGGAAGAGCAGTACTTC.

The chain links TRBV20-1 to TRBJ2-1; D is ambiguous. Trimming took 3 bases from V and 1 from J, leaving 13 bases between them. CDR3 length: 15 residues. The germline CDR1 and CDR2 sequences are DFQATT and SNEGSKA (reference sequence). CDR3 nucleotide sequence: TGCAGTGCTAGCCCGCTGCGGCAGTCCTACAATGAGCAGTTCTTC. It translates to CSASPLRQSYNEQFF.

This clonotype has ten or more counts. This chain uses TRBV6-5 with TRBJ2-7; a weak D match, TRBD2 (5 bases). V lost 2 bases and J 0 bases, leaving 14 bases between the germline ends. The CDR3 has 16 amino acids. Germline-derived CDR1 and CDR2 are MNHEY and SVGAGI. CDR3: CASSYGTGRSSYEQYF. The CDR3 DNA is TGTGCCAGCAGTTACGGTACGGGGAGAAGCTCCTACGAGCAGTACTTC.

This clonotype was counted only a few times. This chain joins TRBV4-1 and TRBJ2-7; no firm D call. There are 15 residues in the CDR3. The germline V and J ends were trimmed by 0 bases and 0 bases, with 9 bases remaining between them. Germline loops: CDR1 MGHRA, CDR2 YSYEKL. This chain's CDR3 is CASSQEPRSSYEQYF. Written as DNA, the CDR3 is TGCGCCAGCAGCCAAGAGCCCAGGAGCTCCTACGAGCAGTACTTC.

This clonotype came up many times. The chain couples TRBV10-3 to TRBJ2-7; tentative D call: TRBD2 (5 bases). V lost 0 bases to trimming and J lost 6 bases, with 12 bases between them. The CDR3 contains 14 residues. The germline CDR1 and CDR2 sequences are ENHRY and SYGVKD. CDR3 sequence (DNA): TGTGCCATCAGTGAGTCAGGCGGGTATGGCGAGCAGTACTTC. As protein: CAISESGGYGEQYF.